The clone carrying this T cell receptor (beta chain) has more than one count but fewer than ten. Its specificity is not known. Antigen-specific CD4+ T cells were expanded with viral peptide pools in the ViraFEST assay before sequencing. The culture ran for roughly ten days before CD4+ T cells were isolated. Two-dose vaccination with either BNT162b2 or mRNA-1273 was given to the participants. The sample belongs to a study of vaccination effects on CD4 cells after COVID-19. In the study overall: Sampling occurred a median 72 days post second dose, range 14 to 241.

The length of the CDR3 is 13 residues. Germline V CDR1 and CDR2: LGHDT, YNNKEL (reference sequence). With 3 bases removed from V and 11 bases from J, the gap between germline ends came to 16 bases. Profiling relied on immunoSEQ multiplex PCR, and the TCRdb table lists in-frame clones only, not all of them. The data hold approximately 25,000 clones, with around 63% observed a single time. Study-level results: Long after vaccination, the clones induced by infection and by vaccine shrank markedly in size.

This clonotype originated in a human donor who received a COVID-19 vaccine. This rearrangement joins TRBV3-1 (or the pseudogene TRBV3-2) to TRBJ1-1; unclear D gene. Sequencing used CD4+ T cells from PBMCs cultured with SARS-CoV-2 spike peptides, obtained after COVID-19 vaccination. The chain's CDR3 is CASSHRLGIVAFF. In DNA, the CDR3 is TGTGCCAGCAGCCATCGGCTGGGGATAGTGGCTTTCTTT.